These 29 T cell receptor delta chains were all obtained from the same sample, sequenced in a study of γδ T cells in repeated Plasmodium falciparum infection. Gammadelta T cells were flow-sorted from PBMC into Vgamma9/Vdelta2+ and Vdelta2-negative populations for bulk analysis. With CATT, TCRdb re-called clones from the multiplex PCR reads. The table has tens of thousands of delta-chain clones, approximately 1.5% seen once. The specimen was gamma-delta T cells from blood. These receptors were obtained from a pool of human donors (malaria-infected and uninfected, not separated).

With regard to this clone: A far bigger clonotype differs at one base, so this is likely a read error. Different DNA sequences within this sample yield the same CDR3. The genes are TRDV1 and TRDJ1; tentative D call: TRDD2 (6 bases). Looked up from germline, CDR1 is TSWWSYY and CDR2 is QGS. The CDR3 contains 21 residues. The V end lost 6 bases, the J end lost 0 bases, and 32 bases lay between the germline ends. CDR3 in amino acids: CALGVQGWLLLRTSYTDKLIF. The CDR3 DNA reads as TGTGCTCTTGGAGTTCAAGGGTGGCTCCTACTTCGTACTTCGTACACCGATAAACTCATCTTT.

This clone came up a few times. A far larger clone is one nucleotide away, so this likely arose from a read error. In the same sample, other DNA sequences code for this CDR3. V usage is TRDV3 and J usage is TRDJ1; TRDD3 matches at 11 bases. The CDR3 contains 25 residues. The V gene's germline CDR1 is TVYSNPD and CDR2 GDNSRS (reference sequence). This CDR3 is CAFPLSFHVLHSVLGDKEHTDKLIF. The CDR3 bases are TGTGCTTTCCCACTAAGCTTCCACGTTCTACATTCGGTACTGGGGGATAAGGAGCACACCGATAAACTCATCTTT.

This clone was counted ten times or more. TCRdb assigns this DNA the protein of a much larger clone, which departs from its translation at residue 5; this likely reflects a read error, and the protein shown comes from translating the DNA. The rearrangement uses TRDV2 and TRDJ3, with TRDD3 as a possible D gene (5 bases). Between the trimmed V and J ends, which lost 3 bases and 0 bases, there was a span of 17 bases. The CDR3 consists of 19 residues. Germline CDR1 is GEAIGNYY and CDR2 is EKD. CDR3 region: CACDAAGGPSSWDTRQMFF. CDR3 DNA sequence: TGTGCCTGTGACGCCGCGGGGGGCCCAAGCTCCTGGGACACCCGACAGATGTTTTTC.

As to this clone: The protein recorded in TCRdb matches a much larger clone and deviates from this DNA's translation at residue 4, suggesting a read error; the protein here is obtained by translating the DNA. The V gene is TRDV1, the J gene TRDJ1; D is possibly TRDD2 (6 bases). CDR1 and CDR2 (germline): TSWWSYY, QGS. V lost 9 bases to trimming and J lost 2 bases, with 13 bases between them. The CDR3 length is 13 residues. The DNA for the CDR3 is TGTGCTCTGTGGCCTTCCCTGACCGATAAACTCATCTTT. Its translation is CALWPSLTDKLIF.

This clone came up many times. The mismatch at residue 6 between this DNA's translation and the TCRdb protein of a much larger clone likely reflects a read error; the protein shown is translated from the DNA. J is TRDJ1 and V is TRDV2, with TRDD3 matching over 10 bases. CDR1 and CDR2 from the germline V gene are GEAIGNYY and EKD. Unmatched junction bases numbered 3, after V lost 0 bases and J lost 6 bases. The CDR3 runs 14 residues. DNA of the CDR3: TGTGCCTGTGACACCCTGACTGGGGGATATAAACTCATCTTT. This encodes CACDTLTGGYKLIF.

This clone was counted a few times. The protein that TCRdb holds for this DNA derives from a much larger clone and differs from the translated DNA at residue 17, which likely indicates a read error; the protein shown here is translated from the DNA. V gene TRDV1 combines with J gene TRDJ1; 12 bases line up with TRDD3. Germline CDR1 TSWWSYY, CDR2 QGS. Unmatched junction bases numbered 22, after V lost 2 bases and J lost 6 bases. This CDR3 is built from 21 residues. As DNA, the CDR3 is TGTGCTCTTGGGGAATTGCCCTCTTCCTACCTTTACTGGGGGATACCCAATAAACTCATCTTT. Protein: CALGELPSSYLYWGIPNKLIF.

A note on this clone: TCRdb shows a much larger clone's protein in place of this DNA's translation, and the two differ at residue 8, likely through a read error; the protein shown is translated from the DNA. The rearrangement uses TRDV1 and TRDJ1; 7 bases line up with TRDD3. Because TCRdb records no J gene, it was assigned here through a match of the DNA to germline. In germline, CDR1 is TSWWSYY, CDR2 QGS. The CDR3 extends over 18 amino acids. V shed 2 bases and J 0 bases; nucleotides not matched to a gene: 12. The CDR3 DNA follows: TGTGCTCTTGGGGAATTAGAGTGGGGGAGGAGGTACACCGATAAACTCATCTTT. It codes for CALGELEWGRRYTDKLIF.

This clone was seen a few times. The amino acid sequence in TCRdb belongs to a much larger clone and departs from this DNA's translation at residue 10, likely a sequencing read error; the sequence shown is translated from the DNA. The chain joins TRDV2 to TRDJ1; 8 bases fit TRDD3. No J segment appears in TCRdb, so it was assigned here by matching the sequence to germline. This CDR3 has 19 residues. The V gene end was trimmed by 0 bases and the J gene end by 0 bases; junction bases not matched to a gene: 14. In germline, CDR1 is GEAIGNYY, CDR2 EKD. In nucleotides, the CDR3 is TGTGCCTGTGACACCGGGATGGGGGATGCGGATTCGTACACCGATAAACTCATCTTT. Translation: CACDTGMGDADSYTDKLIF.

About this clone itself: The protein held in TCRdb is that of a much larger clone and does not match this DNA's translation at residue 13, likely because of a read error; the protein shown is translated from the DNA. The chain joins TRDV1 to TRDJ1; TRDD2 might be the D (9 bases). The length of the CDR3 is 17 residues. Germline loops: CDR1 TSWWSYY, CDR2 QGS. The CDR3 sequence: CALGEGAFLRWGSKLIF. CDR3 DNA sequence: TGTGCTCTCGGGGAGGGAGCCTTCCTACGCTGGGGGAGTAAACTCATCTTT.

This clone was detected only a few times. A read error likely explains why the TCRdb protein, taken from a much larger clone, differs from this DNA's translation at residue 13; the protein shown is translated from the DNA. The V gene is TRDV1, the J gene TRDJ1, with 11 bases aligning to TRDD3. Germline V gene data show CDR1 as TSWWSYY and CDR2 as QGS. The CDR3 loop spans 19 amino acids. The junction had 10 bases not matched to a gene; V was cut back by 1 base and J by 0 bases. CDR3 coding DNA: TGTGCTCTTGGGGAACGCCCCCTGGGGGATACTGTACACACCGATAAACTCATCTTT. The encoded protein is CALGERPLGDTVHTDKLIF.

This clone was detected a few times. One base separates it from a far larger clone, so it is likely a read error. Other DNA sequences in this sample translate to the same CDR3. The chain is built from TRDV2 and TRDJ1; 9 bases are shared with TRDD3. TCRdb gives no J gene; it was assigned here by matching the DNA to germline. The germline V gene encodes CDR1 GEAIGNYY and CDR2 EKD. CDR3 length: 21 residues. V gave up 1 base and J gave up 0 bases; unmatched junction bases: 20. This CDR3 reads CACDTSILGDLIPRYTDKLIF. CDR3 nucleotides: TGTGCCTGTGACACATCGATACTGGGGGACTTAATTCCGCGGTACACCGATAAACTCATCTTT.

This clone was seen ten or more times. The protein TCRdb lists belongs to a much larger clone and differs from this DNA's translation at residue 12, which points to a read error; the protein shown is made from the DNA. The V call is TRDV1, the J call TRDJ1; TRDD3 matches 7 bases. The germline gives CDR1 TSWWSYY, CDR2 QGS. Germline trimming cut 4 bases from V and 0 bases from J; bases unmatched to any gene: 17. The length of the CDR3 is 19 residues. DNA for the CDR3: TGTGCTCTTGGGGGGGGCGTCCTCAGGATACGCCCGTACACCGATAAACTCATCTTT. Its translation is CALGGGVLRIRPYTDKLIF.

To note about this clone: A far larger clone is just one base off, so this is likely a read error. This sample also contains other DNA sequences that code for the same CDR3. The V and J genes are TRAV38-2/DV8 and TRDJ1; 11 nucleotides agree with TRDD3. TCRdb is silent on the J gene; assignment here came from matching the DNA to germline. This CDR3 contains 20 residues. V was pared by 0 bases and J by 2 bases, with 15 bases of the junction left unmatched. In germline, CDR1 is TSESDYY, CDR2 QEAYKQQN. DNA for the CDR3: TGTGCTTATAGGAGCGCACTCCTCCGTTGGGGGATACGCAAAACCGATAAACTCATCTTT. Its protein product is CAYRSALLRWGIRKTDKLIF.

This clone was seen at least ten times. Translating this DNA gives a protein that differs at residue 10 from the TCRdb one, which belongs to a much larger clone; a read error is likely, and the protein shown is this translation. The chain recombines TRDV2 with TRDJ3; the match to TRDD3 covers 10 bases. Germline values: CDR1 GEAIGNYY, CDR2 EKD. The CDR3 is made up of 17 amino acids. CDR3 sequence: CACDTGGYSRDTRQMFF. The CDR3 DNA reads TGTGCCTGTGACACTGGGGGATACTCCCGGGACACCCGACAGATGTTTTTC.

Many counts were recorded for this clone. The protein held in TCRdb is that of a much larger clone and does not match this DNA's translation at residue 7, likely because of a read error; the protein shown is translated from the DNA. The chain combines TRDV1 with TRDJ1, with 8 bases that match TRDD3. V lost 2 bases, J lost 0 bases, and 17 bases stayed unmatched. Germline V gene lookup returns CDR1 TSWWSYY and CDR2 QGS. The CDR3 covers 20 residues. Here the CDR3 reads CALGEIRPKHWGLYTDKLIF. The CDR3 nucleotides are TGTGCTCTTGGGGAAATCCGTCCTAAGCACTGGGGGCTCTACACCGATAAACTCATCTTT.

Concerning this clone: TCRdb pairs this DNA with a much larger clone's protein that differs at residue 15, likely a read error; the protein shown was translated from the DNA. The rearrangement joins TRDV1 to TRDJ1; 9 nucleotides agree with TRDD3. J lost 0 bases, V lost 3 bases, and 20 bases had no gene match. Per germline, CDR1 TSWWSYY and CDR2 QGS. This CDR3 has 21 amino acids. The CDR3 here is CALGDKTASPRTGGDTDKLIF. The CDR3 DNA follows: TGTGCTCTTGGGGACAAGACAGCATCCCCTCGTACTGGGGGAGACACCGATAAACTCATCTTT.

This clone was seen a handful of times. This DNA's translation differs at residue 14 from TCRdb's protein, which comes from a much larger clone; a read error is likely, and the protein shown is translated from the DNA. J is TRDJ1 and V is TRDV1; 12 bases align to TRDD3. Since TCRdb gives no J gene, matching the DNA to germline was used here to assign it. The CDR3 is made up of 20 amino acids. Germline CDR1 and CDR2: TSWWSYY and QGS. J was trimmed by 0 bases and V by 3 bases; bases with no gene match: 14. CDR3 residues: CALGDRRAGGYELHTDKLIF. Here the CDR3 DNA reads TGTGCTCTTGGGGACCGGAGAGCTGGGGGATACGAGTTGCACACCGATAAACTCATCTTT.

This clone was found many times. This likely stems from a read error, as it lies one base from a far larger clone. The same CDR3 arises from other DNA sequences in this sample as well. The CDR3 sequence: CAFTGGYGTDKLIF. CDR3 nucleotides: TGTGCCTTTACCGGGGGATACGGAACCGATAAACTCATCTTC. V gene TRDV3 combines with J gene TRDJ1, with 10 bases identical to TRDD3. The CDR3 runs to 14 residues. Germline V CDR1 and CDR2: TVYSNPD, GDNSRS (reference sequence). Drawing the rest from reference TRDV3 and TRDJ1, the complete variable domain is CDKVTQSSPDQTVASGSEVVLLCTYDTVYSNPDLFWYRIRPDYSFQFVFYGDNSRSEGADFTQGRFSVKHILTQKAFHLVISPVRTEDSATYYCAFTGGYGTDKLIFGKGTRVTVEP.

Ten or more counts support this clone. This probably arose from a read error, given a far larger clone one base away. Different DNA sequences within this sample yield the same CDR3. The J gene is TRDJ1, the V gene TRDV2; 11 bases are shared with TRDD3. The CDR3 runs 22 residues. Germline V gene lookup returns CDR1 GEAIGNYY and CDR2 EKD. The CDR3 sequence is CACWHPTSSRSTGGYFTDKLIF. Written as DNA, the CDR3 is TGTGCCTGTTGGCATCCTACGTCTTCTAGGTCTACTGGGGGATATTTTACCGACAAACTCATCTTT.

Turning to this clone: One base separates it from a far larger clone, so it is likely a read error. Other nucleotide sequences in the sample specify the same CDR3. The V and J genes are TRDV1 and TRDJ1, with 8 bases that match TRDD3. Here the J gene came from matching the DNA to germline, since TCRdb omits it. The CDR3 contains 18 residues. CDR1 TSWWSYY and CDR2 QGS come from the germline V gene. Here the CDR3 DNA reads TGTGCTCTCGGGGACAGGGACGGAAGGGGGATAATCGGGTATAAACTCATCTTT. This encodes CALGDRDGRGIIGYKLIF.

As to this clone: A far larger clone is off by one base, so a read error is likely. The sample has other DNA sequences that encode this CDR3 too. This chain joins TRDV2 and TRDJ1; possible D gene TRDD3, 6 bases. As TCRdb names no J gene, one was assigned here on the basis of a DNA match to germline. V was shortened by 1 base and J by 1 base, with 21 bases between the two germline ends. CDR1 and CDR2 (germline): GEAIGNYY, EKD. This CDR3 has 18 residues. The CDR3 loop reads CACDTTNCSLGPTDKLIF. The CDR3 region has the DNA TGTGCCTGTGACACTACGAACTGCTCACTGGGTCCCACCGATAAACTCATCTTT.

This clone was seen a handful of times. The TCRdb record carries a much larger clone's protein, which differs from this DNA's translation at residue 5; a read error is the likely cause, and the protein listed here is the DNA translation. The gene calls are TRDV1 and TRDJ1; D is undetermined. V was pared by 4 bases and J by 0 bases, with 24 bases between. This CDR3 spans 19 amino acids. Germline values: CDR1 TSWWSYY, CDR2 QGS. CDR3 region: CALGGPSDRLYPYTDKLIF. Here the CDR3 DNA reads TGTGCTCTTGGGGGACCCTCGGACAGGCTTTACCCCTACACCGATAAACTCATCTTT.

This clone was detected ten times or more. The protein that TCRdb holds for this DNA derives from a much larger clone and differs from the translated DNA at residue 4, which likely indicates a read error; the protein shown here is translated from the DNA. This sequence joins TRDV2 and TRDJ1, with 10 bases matching TRDD3. Matching the DNA to germline supplied the J gene, which TCRdb does not give. The CDR3 has 18 residues. Germline lookup yields CDR1 GEAIGNYY and CDR2 EKD. J was trimmed by 2 bases and V by 5 bases; bases with no gene match: 16. This CDR3 reads CACGHWGLGDVWTDKLIF. In nucleotides, the CDR3 is TGTGCCTGTGGCCACTGGGGACTGGGGGATGTGTGGACCGATAAACTCATCTTT.

Details on this clone: A far larger clone is one base from this, pointing to a likely read error. This specimen includes other DNA sequences encoding the same CDR3. The rearrangement uses TRDV1 and TRDJ1; D is ambiguous. The J gene was not available in TCRdb and was assigned here by matching the DNA to germline segments. Deletions cut 6 bases from V and 8 bases from J, with 7 bases between. Looked up from germline, CDR1 is TSWWSYY and CDR2 is QGS. CDR3 length: 10 amino acids. CDR3 loop: CALGVRKLIF. CDR3 in DNA: TGTGCTCTTGGAGTAAGGAAACTCATCTTT.

A remark on this clone: TCRdb lists the protein of a much larger clone for this DNA, which differs at residue 3, so this is likely a read error; the protein given here is translated from the DNA itself. The chain carries TRDV1 and TRDJ1; possibly TRDD3 for D (6 bases). The J gene comes from matching the DNA to germline here; TCRdb lacks it. The CDR3 covers 21 residues. The germline gives CDR1 TSWWSYY, CDR2 QGS. CDR3 amino acids: CAPGPPWGRWGGAGETDKLIF. The CDR3, as DNA: TGTGCTCCTGGGCCACCCTGGGGACGATGGGGGGGCGCGGGGGAAACCGATAAACTCATCTTT.

The table lists this clone with many counts. Since a far larger clone is one base different, this is likely a read error. The same CDR3 arises from other DNA sequences in this sample as well. V and J are TRDV1 and TRDJ1; D is ambiguous. CDR1 and CDR2 (germline): TSWWSYY, QGS. The CDR3 consists of 14 residues. Here the CDR3 DNA reads TGTGCTCTTGGGGAAGTGGCCCCCCCCGATAAGCTCATCTTT. It specifies CALGEVAPPDKLIF.

At least ten counts were recorded for this clone. A read error likely explains this, since a far larger clone differs by one base. Other nucleotide sequences in the sample specify the same CDR3. CDR3 sequence (DNA): TGTGCTCTCGGGGCCTTCAAACCTACACTGGGGGATACCCCTCCCCTCCTAACAGCACAACTCTTCTTT. Protein product: CALGAFKPTLGDTPPLLTAQLFF. This chain connects TRDV1 to TRDJ2, with TRDD3 identical over 12 bases. The CDR3 covers 23 residues. From germline, CDR1 is TSWWSYY and CDR2 QGS.

The sample holds many counts of this clone. A far bigger clonotype differs at one base, so this is likely a read error. The same CDR3 can be traced to other DNA sequences in this sample. V usage is TRDV2 and J usage is TRDJ3, with 12 bases lining up with TRDD3. Germline V CDR1 and CDR2: GEAIGNYY, EKD. This CDR3 has 18 residues. CDR3 DNA: TGTGCCTGTGACACCGTACTGGGGGATACCTGGGACACCCGACAGATGTTCTTC. This encodes CACDTVLGDTWDTRQMFF.

Details on this clone: The protein held in TCRdb is that of a much larger clone and does not match this DNA's translation at residue 12, likely because of a read error; the protein shown is translated from the DNA. This chain joins TRDV1 and TRDJ1; perhaps TRDD2 as D (5 bases). CDR1 is TSWWSYY and CDR2 is QGS in the germline V gene. The CDR3 has 17 amino acids. V lost 7 bases and J 3 bases, leaving 24 bases between the germline ends. As DNA, the CDR3 is TGTGCTCTTGTCGAACGAGTGAGTATTCCCTACGCCGATAAACTCATCTTT. It yields the protein CALVERVSIPYADKLIF.